The clone carrying this T cell receptor beta chain was found many times. This entry comes from a study of T-cell memory formation after mild COVID-19. This CDR3 region has 13 residues. Trimming shortened V by 5 bases and J by 6 bases, and 12 bases separated the two germline ends. Using its own MiXCR run on the 5' RACE reads, TCRdb lists one record per CDR3 protein. The sample has almost 550,000 distinct CDR3 sequences; over 20% are singletons. The material sequenced was PBMCs or a T cell subset sorted from them (not recorded which). The chain carries TRBV12-3 or TRBV12-4 and TRBJ2-3; weak D call: TRBD1 (6 bases). The TCR originated in an adult woman who had mild COVID-19 (a few samples of this study predate the infection). Cell type and time point are not known. The DNA for the CDR3 is TGTGCCAGCAGTGTACAGGGTTCTGATACGCAGTATTTT. Encoded protein: CASSVQGSDTQYF.